This T cell receptor beta chain was profiled in a study of blood T cell repertoires in COVID-19. Method: immunoSEQ multiplex PCR; TCRdb's copy keeps in-frame clones and lacks some. Of roughly 22,000 clones listed, around 92% are singletons. Germline V gene sequence: CDR1 MDHEN, CDR2 SYDVKM. This CDR3 region has 12 residues. V lost 2 bases and J 5 bases, leaving 6 bases between the germline ends. This clonotype was sampled from a man between 65 and 85 years old with active COVID-19. Input material: peripheral blood. This sequence joins TRBV28 and TRBJ1-1; no definite D call. This CDR3 reads CASSLQATEAFF. In nucleotides, the CDR3 is TGTGCCAGCAGTTTACAGGCTACTGAAGCTTTCTTT.